The 17 T cell receptor beta chains presented below share a single source sample, sequenced in a study of cytomegalovirus exposure and HLA in healthy donors. The primer mix had 60 Vbeta and 13 Jbeta primers. Only in-frame clones appear in the TCRdb table, and some are missing; sequencing was by immunoSEQ multiplex PCR. This table has 110,000 to 150,000 clones, roughly 74% appearing once. The sequencing sample was made of PBMCs. These receptor sequences come from a man aged 35 to 55 in good health and CMV-seronegative.

The V call is TRBV5-6, the J call TRBJ1-2; the match to TRBD1 covers 8 bases. The V gene's germline CDR1 is SGHDT and CDR2 YYEEEE. V was clipped by 4 bases and J by 0 bases; unmatched bases: 8. The CDR3 has 16 amino acids. CDR3 in DNA: TGTGCCAGCAGCCCACAGGGGGAGGCCCCTAACTATGGCTACACCTTC. The encoded protein is CASSPQGEAPNYGYTF.

The chain is built from TRBV10-3 and TRBJ1-1, with D possibly TRBD1 on 5 matching bases. This CDR3 is built from 11 residues. The germline gives CDR1 ENHRY, CDR2 SYGVKD. The V gene lost 6 bases and the J gene lost 12 bases, with 14 bases spanning the gap. The CDR3 spells CAISTGQATFF. The CDR3 nucleotides are TGTGCCATCAGCACAGGCCAAGCAACTTTCTTT.

V usage is TRBV9 and J usage is TRBJ2-5; D is ambiguous. Germline loops: CDR1 SGDLS, CDR2 YYNGEE. V was cut by 7 bases and J by 1 base, with 8 bases left in between. The CDR3 has 12 residues. In nucleotides, the CDR3 is TGTGCCAGCGCCAGATCCCAAGAGACCCAGTACTTC. Protein sequence: CASARSQETQYF.

The V gene is TRBV2, the J gene TRBJ1-1; 10 bases are a match to TRBD1. This CDR3 is built from 14 residues. Looked up from germline, CDR1 is SNHLY and CDR2 is FYNNEI. Germline trimming cut 6 bases from V and 3 bases from J; bases unmatched to any gene: 4. DNA of the CDR3: TGTGCCAGCAGCCTGACAGGGGGCGACACTGAAGCTTTCTTT. It is translated as CASSLTGGDTEAFF.

In its sample, this clone was seen a few times. This chain's CDR3 is CASSPGHGDRPQHF. Here the CDR3 DNA reads TGTGCCAGCAGCCCAGGGCATGGGGATCGGCCCCAGCATTTT. The chain recombines TRBV11-2 with TRBJ1-5, with D perhaps TRBD1 (5 bases). Germline V gene data show CDR1 as SGHAT and CDR2 as FQNNGV. The CDR3 has 14 residues. V shed 5 bases and J shed 9 bases, with 17 bases lying between them.

In DNA, the CDR3 is TGTGCCAGTGTTGGGGGGAGTGGAGAGACCCAGTACTTC. Its translation: CASVGGSGETQYF. J is TRBJ2-5 and V is TRBV28; TRBD2 is a possible D gene (6 bases). CDR3 size: 13 residues. V gave up 9 bases and J gave up 4 bases, with 15 bases separating them. Germline assignment: CDR1 MDHEN and CDR2 SYDVKM.

Concerning this clone itself: Other DNA sequences of this sample code for an identical CDR3. The chain recombines TRBV7-2 with TRBJ2-3; no clear D. V was cut by 1 base and J by 1 base, with 6 bases left in between. The CDR3 length is 14 residues. Germline V CDR1 and CDR2: SGHTA, FQGNSA. This CDR3 reads CASSLDRGTDTQYF. DNA for the CDR3: TGTGCCAGCAGCTTAGACCGGGGCACAGATACGCAGTATTTT.

The J gene is TRBJ2-6, the V gene TRBV14; tentative D call: TRBD1 (5 bases). CDR1 is SGHDN, CDR2 FVKESK, per germline. This CDR3 comprises 14 residues. Trimming stripped 8 bases from V and 3 bases from J, with 11 bases between. The CDR3 DNA follows: TGTGCCAGCGGCAGGGCTGGTGGGGCCAACGTCCTGACTTTC. Translated, it gives CASGRAGGANVLTF.

This sequence joins TRBV18 and TRBJ2-1; TRBD1 might be the D (5 bases). V lost 0 bases and J 9 bases, leaving 9 bases between the germline ends. The germline CDR1 and CDR2 sequences are KGHSH and LQKENI. The CDR3 runs 13 residues. The CDR3 bases are TGTGCCAGCTCACCACCAGGGGTTGGTGAGCAGTTCTTC. Its translation is CASSPPGVGEQFF.

J is TRBJ2-3 and V is TRBV5-4; 15 bases agree with TRBD2. The V gene's germline CDR1 is SGHNT and CDR2 YYREEE (reference sequence). CDR3 length equals 18 residues. The V and J ends lost 4 bases and 1 base, in that order; junction bases with no gene match: 7. CDR3 nucleotides: TGTGCCAGCAGCACCGGGACTAGCGGGGGGATCCGCACAGATACGCAGTATTTT. This encodes CASSTGTSGGIRTDTQYF.

The chain has TRBV7-3 and TRBJ1-6; D is unclear. Deletions cut 1 base from V and 10 bases from J, with 5 bases between. This CDR3 spans 12 amino acids. From germline, CDR1 is SGHTA and CDR2 FQGTGA. The CDR3 bases are TGTGCCAGCAGCTTAAATATCTCACCCCTCCACTTT. Its protein product is CASSLNISPLHF.

V is TRBV9 and J is TRBJ2-3; D might be TRBD2 (6 bases). This CDR3 has 13 amino acids. V shed 3 bases and J shed 4 bases, with 9 bases lying between them. Germline V gives CDR1 SGDLS, CDR2 YYNGEE. The CDR3 loop is CASSAGTPDTQYF. The CDR3 bases are TGTGCCAGCAGCGCCGGGACTCCAGATACGCAGTATTTT.

This clone was seen once. V gene TRBV9 combines with J gene TRBJ2-1, with 8 bases identical to TRBD1. The CDR3 consists of 15 residues. Looked up from germline, CDR1 is SGDLS and CDR2 is YYNGEE. The J segment lost 3 bases and the V segment lost 3 bases, leaving 5 bases of the junction unmatched. CDR3 sequence reads: CASSDRDRSYNEQFF. The CDR3 DNA follows: TGTGCCAGCAGCGACCGGGACAGGAGCTACAATGAGCAGTTCTTC.

The chain combines TRBV6-1 with TRBJ1-6, with D unclear. Between the trimmed V and J ends, which lost 6 bases and 9 bases, there was a span of 6 bases. CDR1 and CDR2 from the germline V gene are MNHNS and SASEGT. The CDR3 sequence is 11 residues long. The CDR3 loop reads CASSPSSPLHF. The CDR3 DNA sequence: TGTGCCAGCAGCCCCTCTTCACCCCTCCACTTT.

The V call is TRBV6-5, the J call TRBJ1-1; D is undetermined. The CDR3 is 15 residues long. CDR1 and CDR2 (germline): MNHEY, SVGAGI. V was pared by 0 bases and J by 0 bases, with 8 bases between. In DNA form, the CDR3 reads TGTGCCAGCAGTTACTCAAGAGGGATGAACACTGAAGCTTTCTTT. Residues: CASSYSRGMNTEAFF.

This clone turned up a few times. This chain links TRBV4-3 with TRBJ1-2; no clear D gene. Trimming pared 0 bases from V and 3 bases from J, leaving 11 bases between. CDR3 size: 15 residues. Per germline, CDR1 LGHNA and CDR2 YSLEER. The CDR3, as DNA: TGCGCCAGCAGCCAAGATCAAGGAACAGACTATGGCTACACCTTC. Its protein is CASSQDQGTDYGYTF.

This sequence joins TRBV5-1 and TRBJ1-3, with a possible D match to TRBD1 (6 bases). Trimming left V 5 bases short and J 0 bases short, with 12 bases between. CDR1 and CDR2 from the germline V gene are SGHRS and YFSETQ. This CDR3 region has 15 residues. The CDR3 region is CASRSGQYSGNTIYF. Here the CDR3 DNA reads TGCGCCAGCAGATCTGGACAGTACTCTGGAAACACCATATATTTT.